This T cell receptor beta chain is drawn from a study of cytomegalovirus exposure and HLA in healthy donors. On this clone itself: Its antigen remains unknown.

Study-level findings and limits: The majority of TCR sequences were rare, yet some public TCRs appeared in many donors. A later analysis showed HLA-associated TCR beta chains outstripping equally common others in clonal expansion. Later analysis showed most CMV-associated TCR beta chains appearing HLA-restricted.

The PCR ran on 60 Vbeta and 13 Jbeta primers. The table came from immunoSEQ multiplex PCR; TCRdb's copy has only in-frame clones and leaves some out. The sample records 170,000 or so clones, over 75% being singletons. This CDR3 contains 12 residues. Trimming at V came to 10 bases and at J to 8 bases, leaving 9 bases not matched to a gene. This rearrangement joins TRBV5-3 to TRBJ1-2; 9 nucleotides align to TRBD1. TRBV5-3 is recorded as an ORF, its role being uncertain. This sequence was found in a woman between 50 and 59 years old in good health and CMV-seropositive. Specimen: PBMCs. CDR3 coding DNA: TGTGCCTCCCCGACAGGGGGAGGAGGCTACACCTTC. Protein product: CASPTGGGGYTF.